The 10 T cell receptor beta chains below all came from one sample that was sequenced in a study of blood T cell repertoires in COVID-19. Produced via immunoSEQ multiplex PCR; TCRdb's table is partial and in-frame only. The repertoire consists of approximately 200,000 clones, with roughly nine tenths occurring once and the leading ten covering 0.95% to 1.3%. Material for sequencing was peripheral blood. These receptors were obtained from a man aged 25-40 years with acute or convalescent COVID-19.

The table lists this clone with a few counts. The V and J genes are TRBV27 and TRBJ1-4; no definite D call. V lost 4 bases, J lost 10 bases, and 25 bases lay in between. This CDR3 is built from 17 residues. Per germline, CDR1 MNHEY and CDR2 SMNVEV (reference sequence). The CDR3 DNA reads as TGTGCCAGCAGTTCAGTTAGCGCGCGTCCCCGAGGTGGAAAACTGTTTTTT. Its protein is CASSSVSARPRGGKLFF.

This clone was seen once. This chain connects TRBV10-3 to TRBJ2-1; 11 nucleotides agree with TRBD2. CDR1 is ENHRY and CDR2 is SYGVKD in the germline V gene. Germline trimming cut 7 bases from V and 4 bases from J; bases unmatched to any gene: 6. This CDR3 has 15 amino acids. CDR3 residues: CAINPTSGGYNEQFF. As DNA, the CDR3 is TGTGCCATCAACCCAACTAGCGGGGGTTACAATGAGCAGTTCTTC.

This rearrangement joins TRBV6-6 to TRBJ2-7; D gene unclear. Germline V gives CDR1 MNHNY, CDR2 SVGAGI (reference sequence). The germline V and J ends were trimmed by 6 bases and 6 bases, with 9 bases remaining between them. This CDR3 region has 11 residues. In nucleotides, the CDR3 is TGTGCCAGCAGCGAGGTTGTCGAGCAGTACTTC. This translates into CASSEVVEQYF.

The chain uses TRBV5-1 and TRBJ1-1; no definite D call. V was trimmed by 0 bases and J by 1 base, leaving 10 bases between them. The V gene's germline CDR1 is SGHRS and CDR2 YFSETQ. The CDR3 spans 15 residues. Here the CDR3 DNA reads TGCGCCAGCAGCTTGGGGCGGCAGTGGAACACTGAAGCTTTCTTT. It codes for CASSLGRQWNTEAFF.

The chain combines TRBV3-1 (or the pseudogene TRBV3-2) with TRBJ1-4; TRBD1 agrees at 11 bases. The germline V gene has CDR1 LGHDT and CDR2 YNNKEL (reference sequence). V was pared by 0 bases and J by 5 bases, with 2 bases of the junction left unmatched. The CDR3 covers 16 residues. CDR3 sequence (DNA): TGTGCCAGCAGCCAAGAGGGGACAGGGGGAAATGAAAAACTGTTTTTT. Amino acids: CASSQEGTGGNEKLFF.

CDR3 loop: CATTGLGQPQHF. CDR3 nucleotide sequence: TGTGCCACCACAGGGTTGGGACAGCCCCAGCATTTT. The V gene is TRBV6-5, the J gene TRBJ1-5, with a possible D match to TRBD1 (6 bases). Germline V CDR1 and CDR2: MNHEY, SVGAGI. V was trimmed by 10 bases and J by 7 bases, leaving 14 bases between them. There are 12 residues in the CDR3.

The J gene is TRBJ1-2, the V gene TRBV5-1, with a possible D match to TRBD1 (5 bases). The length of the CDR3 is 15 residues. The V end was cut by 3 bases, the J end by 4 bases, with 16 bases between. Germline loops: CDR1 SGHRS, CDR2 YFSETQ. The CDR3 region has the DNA TGCGCCAGCAGCTCGGGGGAGGGTGTACGCTATGGCTACACCTTC. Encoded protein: CASSSGEGVRYGYTF.

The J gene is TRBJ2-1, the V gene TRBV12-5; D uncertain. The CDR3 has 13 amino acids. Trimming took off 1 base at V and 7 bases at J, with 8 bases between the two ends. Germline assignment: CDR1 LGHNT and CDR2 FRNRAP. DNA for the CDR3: TGTGCTAGTGGTTTGGAAACAAGTAATGAGCAGTTCTTC. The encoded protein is CASGLETSNEQFF.

Written as DNA, the CDR3 is TGTGCCAGCAGTTACTCCCGTGCCGGGGAGCTGTTTTTT. Amino acids: CASSYSRAGELFF. The rearrangement uses TRBV6-5 and TRBJ2-2, with unresolved D. With 0 bases removed from V and 6 bases from J, the gap between germline ends came to 5 bases. The CDR3 is 13 residues long. The germline V gene encodes CDR1 MNHEY and CDR2 SVGAGI.

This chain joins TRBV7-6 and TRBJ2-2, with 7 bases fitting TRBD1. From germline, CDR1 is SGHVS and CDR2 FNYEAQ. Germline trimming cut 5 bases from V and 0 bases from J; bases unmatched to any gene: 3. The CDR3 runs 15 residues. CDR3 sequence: CASSMTGTNTGELFF. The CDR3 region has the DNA TGTGCCAGCAGCATGACAGGGACGAACACCGGGGAGCTGTTTTTT.